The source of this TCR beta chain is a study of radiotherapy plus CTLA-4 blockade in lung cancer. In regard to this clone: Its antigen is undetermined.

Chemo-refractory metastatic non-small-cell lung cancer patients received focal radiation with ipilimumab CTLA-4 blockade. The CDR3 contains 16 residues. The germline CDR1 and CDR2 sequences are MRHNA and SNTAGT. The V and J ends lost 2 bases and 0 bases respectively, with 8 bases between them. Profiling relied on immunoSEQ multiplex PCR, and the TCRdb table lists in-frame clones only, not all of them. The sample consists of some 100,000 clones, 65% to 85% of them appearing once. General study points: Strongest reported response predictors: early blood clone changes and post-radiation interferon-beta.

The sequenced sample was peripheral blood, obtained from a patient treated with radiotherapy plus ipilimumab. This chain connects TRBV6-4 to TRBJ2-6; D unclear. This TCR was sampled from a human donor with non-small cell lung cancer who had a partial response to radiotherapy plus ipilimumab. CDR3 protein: CASSDQAFSGANVLTF. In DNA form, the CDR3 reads TGTGCCAGCAGTGACCAAGCTTTCTCTGGGGCCAACGTCCTGACTTTC.